This T cell receptor beta chain was identified during a study of PD-L1 blockade in urothelial cancer. Overall study results and limits: Improved survival was predicted by pretreatment blood TCR clonality below the median.

Repertoires were generated with immunoSEQ multiplex PCR, while TCRdb's copy carries only in-frame clones and drops some. The sample lists more than 15,000 clones, about 85% occurring once. The V segment lost 3 bases and the J segment 2 bases; nucleotides outside the gene matches: 19. There are 19 residues in the CDR3. The germline gives CDR1 GTSNPN, CDR2 SVGIG (reference sequence). This clone was counted a few times. Antigen unknown. The sequenced sample was PBMCs, obtained around atezolizumab (anti-PD-L1) treatment. The clonotype comes from a man aged 45-65 years with urothelial cancer. This chain joins TRBV30 and TRBJ2-3, with TRBD1 identical over 8 bases. The CDR3 reads CAWRARTGLLKFDTDTQYF. The CDR3 bases are TGTGCCTGGAGGGCTCGGACAGGGCTGTTGAAATTCGACACAGATACGCAGTATTTT.